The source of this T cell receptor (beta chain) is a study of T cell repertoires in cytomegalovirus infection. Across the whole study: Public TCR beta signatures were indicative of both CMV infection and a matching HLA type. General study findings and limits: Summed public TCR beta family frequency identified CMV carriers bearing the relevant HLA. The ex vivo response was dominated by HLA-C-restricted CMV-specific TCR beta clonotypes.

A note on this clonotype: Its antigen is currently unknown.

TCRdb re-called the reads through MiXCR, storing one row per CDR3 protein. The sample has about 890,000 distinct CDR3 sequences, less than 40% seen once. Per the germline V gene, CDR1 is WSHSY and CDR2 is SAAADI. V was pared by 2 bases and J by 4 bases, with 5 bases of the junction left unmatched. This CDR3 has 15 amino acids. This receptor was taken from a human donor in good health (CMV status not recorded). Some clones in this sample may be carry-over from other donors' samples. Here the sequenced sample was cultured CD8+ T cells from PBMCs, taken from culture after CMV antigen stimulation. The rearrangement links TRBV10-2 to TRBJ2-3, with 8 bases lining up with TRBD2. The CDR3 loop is CASSEPGGPPDTQYF. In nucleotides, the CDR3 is TGCGCCAGCAGTGAGCCGGGGGGGCCCCCAGATACGCAGTATTTT.